Below, one T cell receptor beta chain is given with its context. Its antigen has not been determined. No quality values exist for individual bases; no much larger clone is one base distant. This sample was taken from a study of OX40 agonist ivuxolimab in advanced cancers. Some background on the complete study: The costimulatory receptor OX40 (CD134) was targeted by ivuxolimab, a fully human IgG2 agonistic monoclonal antibody. The monotherapy dose-escalation portion (N ≈ 50 patients) of the phase I ivuxolimab trial is reported in the paper. Intravenous ivuxolimab was administered to patients every 2 weeks at six dose levels: 0.01, 0.1, 0.3, 1.5, 3 and 10 mg/kg. Of the 50 to 55 patients in dose escalation, about 20 had hepatocellular carcinoma, around 15 had melanoma, 9 had renal cell carcinoma and 9 had head and neck cancer. Patients were allowed to have had prior anti-PD-1, anti-PD-L1 or anti-CTLA-4 therapy, and roughly 40% of the dose-escalation patients had previously received checkpoint inhibitors. In the dose-escalation cohort, approximately 82% of patients were male, and the mean age was around 65 years with a range of roughly 23 to 79. Peripheral TCRbeta sequencing aimed to test whether ivuxolimab altered TCR sequence diversity and caused clonal T-cell expansion. Partial responses were achieved by three dose-escalation patients, of whom one had hepatocellular carcinoma and two had cutaneous melanoma. What the study reported, not specific to this receptor: Low levels of normalized T-cell clonal expansion were also shown by some nonresponding patients. At doses of 0.1 to 3.0 mg/kg, clonal expansion of both CD4+ and CD8+ blood T cells was observed from baseline to week 6. Antigen specificity was not determined for the clonally expanded peripheral T cells. After ivuxolimab, more expanded clones were found on average in CD8+ T cells than in CD4+ T cells. In the 0.1-3.0 mg/kg groups, partial responders had among the lowest normalized peripheral clonal expansion, particularly in CD8+ T cells.

Patients with a history of autoimmune disease or receiving systemic immunosuppression were excluded from the trial. Peripheral blood for TCR sequencing was collected from all dose cohorts at baseline, on cycle 4 day 1, and on cycle 7 day 1. Samples were obtained from an open-label, multicenter, first-in-human phase I dose-escalation trial of ivuxolimab. Adults with locally advanced or metastatic melanoma, renal cell, hepatocellular, or head and neck squamous cell carcinoma were enrolled in the trial. Before TCR sequencing, CD4+ T cells and CD8+ T cells were sorted from peripheral blood as separate populations. Genomic DNA was extracted from sorted cells for sequencing of the TCRbeta CDR3 region. The immunoSEQ Assay was used for sequencing of TCRbeta CDR3 regions. The immuneACCESS repertoire file appears here via TCRdb, limited to in-frame rearrangements. These files lack a portion of the clones; in checked studies, under half of the deficit traces to unresolved V genes, and the cause of the others is not known. Counted in this sample were about 48,000 clones; about 81% of them appeared once. Around 7.9% of the sample is taken by the ten largest.

Spanning cysteine to phenylalanine, the CDR3 consists of 16 amino acids. Of all the DNA, just the CDR3 is kept, 48 bases in frame from base 1. Compared with germline, V lacks 0 bases and J lacks 3 bases; bases without a gene match: 5. Based on the germline V gene, the CDR1 and CDR2 sequences are MNHEY and SVGAGI. This sequence originates from an adult with an advanced solid tumor such as melanoma, head and neck, liver or kidney cancer. The chain was built from TRBV6-5 and TRBJ2-7, with 10 bases aligning to TRBD1. Sequences were derived from CD4+ or CD8+ T cells sorted from blood, sampled in a trial of the OX40 agonist ivuxolimab. In nucleotides, the sequence is TGTGCCAGCAGTTACTCCCGGGACAGGGGTGACTACGAGCAGTACTTC. This yields the protein CASSYSRDRGDYEQYF.